These 2 T cell receptor beta chains originate from one sample sequenced in a study of cytomegalovirus exposure and HLA in healthy donors (dated by TCRdb to 2017 to 2019). The protocol used for the library was the immunoSEQ multiplex PCR assay. For the multiplex PCR, a mixture combining 60 forward primers for TCR Vbeta segments and 13 reverse primers for TCR Jbeta segments was used. As stored in TCRdb, this immuneACCESS dataset retains in-frame rearrangements with V and J assigned. A fraction of the clones does not appear; measured against another copy, unresolved V genes explain less than half of the discrepancy, and the remainder lacks a known reason. For this sample the table gives approximately 110,000 clones, of which about 76% were detected only once. Roughly an eighth of the sample lies in the top ten. The sample was PBMCs. The receptors stem from an older woman in good health and CMV-seropositive.

This clone was recorded only once. In DNA, the CDR3 is TGCGCCAGCAACCACGGGACTTCTGAAGCTTTCTTT. It is translated as CASNHGTSEAFF. The chain combines TRBV5-1 with TRBJ1-1, with D possibly TRBD1 on 5 matching bases. Trimming removed 6 bases from V and 6 bases from J, with 12 bases in between. In germline, CDR1 is SGHRS, CDR2 YFSETQ. There are 12 residues in the CDR3.

The genes are TRBV7-8 and TRBJ2-5; 9 nucleotides agree with TRBD1. The DNA matches TRBJ2-7 better at its end, which makes the J call doubtful. CDR1 and CDR2 (germline): SGHVS, FQNEAQ. CDR3 length: 13 amino acids. The DNA for the CDR3 is TGTGCCAGCTTCCATGGACAGGGGAGCGAGCAGTACTTC. As protein: CASFHGQGSEQYF.